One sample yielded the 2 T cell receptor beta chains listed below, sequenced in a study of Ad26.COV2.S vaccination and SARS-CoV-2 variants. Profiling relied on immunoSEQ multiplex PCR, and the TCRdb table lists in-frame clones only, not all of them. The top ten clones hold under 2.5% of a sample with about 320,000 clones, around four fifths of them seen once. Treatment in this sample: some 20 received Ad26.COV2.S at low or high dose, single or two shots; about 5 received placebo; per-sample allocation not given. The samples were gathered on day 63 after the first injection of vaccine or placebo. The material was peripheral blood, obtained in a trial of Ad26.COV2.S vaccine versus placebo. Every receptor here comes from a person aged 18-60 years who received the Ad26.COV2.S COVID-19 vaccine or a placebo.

The CDR3 DNA reads TGCGCCAGCAGTGATACGGGGGTTTACAATGAGCAGTTCTTC. Translation: CASSDTGVYNEQFF. This chain connects TRBV10-1 to TRBJ2-1; D might be TRBD2 (6 bases). The germline CDR1 and CDR2 sequences are WNHNN and SYGVQD (reference sequence). The V end was cut by 3 bases, the J end by 4 bases, with 10 bases between. The CDR3 is 14 residues long.

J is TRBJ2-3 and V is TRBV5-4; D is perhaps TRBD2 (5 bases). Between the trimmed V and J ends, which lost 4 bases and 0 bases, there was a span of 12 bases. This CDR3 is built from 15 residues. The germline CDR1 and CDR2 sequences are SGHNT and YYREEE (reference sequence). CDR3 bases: TGTGCCAGCAGCCCGGCGGGCGGGAGCACAGATACGCAGTATTTT. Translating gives CASSPAGGSTDTQYF.